The sequence of this T cell receptor (beta chain) was determined in a study of cytomegalovirus exposure and HLA in healthy donors. Study-wide results and caveats: A later analysis showed TCR association rates differing by HLA locus, peaking at DRB1 and lowest at HLA-C. Approximately 17,000 TCR beta sequences were associated with HLA alleles at 0.05 false discovery rate in a later analysis.

This clone has a handful of counts. Its cognate antigen is unknown. Researchers ran the PCR with 60 Vbeta and 13 Jbeta primers. Method: immunoSEQ multiplex PCR; TCRdb's copy keeps in-frame clones and lacks some. Of about 130,000 clones listed, 75% to 90% are singletons. The CDR3 is 12 residues long. Trimming took off 0 bases at V and 8 bases at J, with 8 bases between the two ends. Germline V gene lookup returns CDR1 SGHRS and CDR2 YFSETQ. Sequencing was done on a sample of PBMCs. The sequence came from a woman aged 25-40 years in good health and CMV-seropositive. The rearrangement links TRBV5-1 to TRBJ1-2; D unclear. The DNA of the CDR3 is TGCGCCAGCAGCTTGGACGCGGCGGGCTACACCTTC. This translates into CASSLDAAGYTF.